The 31 T cell receptor beta chains in this list originate from one sample, sequenced in a study of T-cell reconstitution after alpha-beta-depleted transplantation in children listed by TCRdb under 2016. The method was PCR. Instrument on record: Illumina HiSeq 2500. TCR libraries were prepared with molecular barcoding, using unique molecular identifiers to normalize TCRbeta repertoire quantification. TCRdb took the public reads, trimmed them with fastp at Q25, ran MiXCR for clone calling and kept in-frame beta chains. One record per CDR3 amino acid sequence lists the most common genes and DNA. In all, the sample holds approximately 240,000 distinct CDR3 sequences, and approximately 10% of those were seen once. The ten biggest clones cover around 6% of the sample. The starting material was PBMCs from the stem cell graft donor, obtained from the stem cell graft. All receptors derive from a human donor who donated a stem cell graft to a child with acute lymphoblastic leukemia.

This clonotype appeared many times. The chain uses TRBV20-1 and TRBJ2-3, with 10 nucleotides matching TRBD2. J was trimmed by 4 bases and V by 4 bases; bases with no gene match: 8. The CDR3 loop spans 15 amino acids. CDR1 is DFQATT and CDR2 is SNEGSKA in the germline V gene (reference sequence). Written as DNA, the CDR3 is TGCAGTGCTACCTCAACTAGCGGGGCCTCAGATACGCAGTATTTT. Translation: CSATSTSGASDTQYF.

This clonotype has only a few counts. The chain couples TRBV20-1 to TRBJ1-4; 7 bases are shared with TRBD1. The CDR3 is 15 amino acids. Germline-derived CDR1 and CDR2 are DFQATT and SNEGSKA (reference sequence). The trim removed 5 bases at V and 8 bases at J, leaving 14 bases unmatched. This chain's CDR3 is CSALEKGRGREKLFF. CDR3 DNA sequence: TGCAGTGCTCTCGAGAAGGGCAGGGGGAGGGAAAAACTGTTTTTT.

This chain connects TRBV20-1 to TRBJ1-1, with TRBD1 as a possible D gene (5 bases). The V and J ends lost 2 bases and 1 base respectively, with 14 bases between them. Germline lookup yields CDR1 DFQATT and CDR2 SNEGSKA (reference sequence). The CDR3 is 15 amino acids. Here the CDR3 DNA reads TGCAGTGCTAGACGCTCCGGACACGAGAACACTGAAGCTTTCTTT. Its translation is CSARRSGHENTEAFF.

J is TRBJ1-1 and V is TRBV5-1; D ambiguous. V was clipped by 1 base and J by 1 base, with 8 bases between them. The CDR3 extends over 14 amino acids. In germline, CDR1 is SGHRS, CDR2 YFSETQ. CDR3 in amino acids: CASSLYGENTEAFF. CDR3 nucleotide sequence: TGCGCCAGCAGCTTGTATGGGGAGAACACTGAAGCTTTCTTT.

This clonotype appeared a few times. The chain combines TRBV7-8 with TRBJ2-5, with D perhaps TRBD2 (5 bases). Trimming removed 5 bases from V and 3 bases from J, with 16 bases in between. The germline CDR1 and CDR2 sequences are SGHVS and FQNEAQ. This CDR3 is built from 15 residues. CDR3 DNA: TGTGCCAGCAGCCCATTTTATGGGGAGAAAGAGACCCAGTACTTC. This codes for CASSPFYGEKETQYF.

This clonotype was found many times. The V and J genes are TRBV5-6 and TRBJ1-1; 10 bases are shared with TRBD1. Per germline, CDR1 SGHDT and CDR2 YYEEEE. This CDR3 has 14 amino acids. V was clipped by 4 bases and J by 7 bases; unmatched bases: 7. CDR3 nucleotide sequence: TGTGCCAGCAGCCCCGGGACAGGGGCGATTGAAGCTTTCTTT. Protein sequence: CASSPGTGAIEAFF.

This rearrangement joins TRBV12-5 to TRBJ2-3, with 7 positions matching TRBD2. Germline CDR1 LGHNT, CDR2 FRNRAP. With 6 bases clipped from V and 8 bases from J, the junction kept 2 bases outside the gene matches. This CDR3 contains 11 residues. This CDR3 is CASGGEGTQYF. CDR3 coding DNA: TGTGCTAGTGGGGGGGAGGGTACGCAGTATTTT.

This clonotype has at least ten counts. The rearrangement uses TRBV6-2 or TRBV6-3 and TRBJ2-5, with D perhaps TRBD2 (5 bases). Germline V gene data show CDR1 as MNHEY and CDR2 as SVGEGT. This CDR3 is 13 amino acids long. The germline V and J ends were trimmed by 5 bases and 4 bases, with 11 bases remaining between them. CDR3 nucleotide sequence: TGTGCCAGCAGTCGGACTTGGGGAGAGACCCAGTACTTC. This sequence encodes CASSRTWGETQYF.

This clonotype was counted between two and nine times. The rearrangement links TRBV6-2 or TRBV6-3 to TRBJ1-1; D gene unclear. Trimming took off 7 bases at V and 4 bases at J, with 16 bases between the two ends. The CDR3 sequence is 14 residues long. Germline V lookup: CDR1 MNHEY, CDR2 SVGEGT. The CDR3 DNA follows: TGTGCCAGCATCAACGCGGGAGATAGCACTGAAGCTTTCTTT. Translated, it gives CASINAGDSTEAFF.

The chain has TRBV5-4 and TRBJ1-4; weak D call: TRBD1 (6 bases). Trimming pared 6 bases from V and 1 base from J, leaving 10 bases between. Germline V gives CDR1 SGHNT, CDR2 YYREEE (reference sequence). This CDR3 contains 14 residues. Written as DNA, the CDR3 is TGTGCCAGCAAAACGACAGGAACTAATGAAAAACTGTTTTTT. It specifies CASKTTGTNEKLFF.

This clonotype was seen more than once but under ten times. The CDR3 here is CASSRDSSSYEQYF. The CDR3 nucleotides are TGTGCCAGCAGCCGGGACAGTAGCTCCTACGAGCAGTACTTC. V usage is TRBV5-5 and J usage is TRBJ2-7, with TRBD1 matching 7 bases. The CDR3 is made up of 14 amino acids. Germline V CDR1 and CDR2: SGHKS, YYEKEE (reference sequence). The junction had 4 bases not matched to a gene; V was cut back by 4 bases and J by 0 bases.

This clonotype was counted only a few times. The chain is built from TRBV12-3 or TRBV12-4 and TRBJ2-3; 10 nucleotides line up with TRBD2. V was clipped by 7 bases and J by 6 bases; unmatched bases: 10. This CDR3 spans 15 amino acids. The CDR3 region is CASTISGGPGDTQYF. The DNA of the CDR3 is TGTGCCAGCACCATTAGCGGGGGGCCAGGGGATACGCAGTATTTT.

The sample holds many counts of this clonotype. The gene calls are TRBV7-9 and TRBJ2-3; tentative D call: TRBD2 (5 bases). V was clipped by 5 bases and J by 1 base, with 19 bases between them. CDR1 is SEHNR, CDR2 FQNEAQ, per germline (reference sequence). The CDR3 totals 17 residues. The CDR3 region is CASSATIAGLGTDTQYF. The CDR3 DNA reads as TGTGCCAGCAGCGCGACGATCGCGGGTCTGGGCACAGATACGCAGTATTTT.

This clonotype was detected ten times or more. This chain links TRBV3-1 with TRBJ2-1, with 12 bases fitting TRBD1. The V and J ends lost 1 base and 8 bases, in that order; junction bases with no gene match: 3. The CDR3 runs 15 residues. Germline loops: CDR1 LGHDT, CDR2 YNNKEL (reference sequence). The CDR3 DNA is TGTGCCAGCAGCCAAGGGGACAGGGGGCCCCATGAGCAGTTCTTC. Residues: CASSQGDRGPHEQFF.

V and J are TRBV10-2 and TRBJ2-3; TRBD2 matches 8 bases. The CDR3 has 16 residues. Per germline, CDR1 WSHSY and CDR2 SAAADI. V shed 2 bases, J shed 1 base, and the junction held 5 bases outside the gene matches. CDR3 sequence: CASSETRGGGTDTQYF. As DNA, the CDR3 is TGCGCCAGCAGTGAGACTCGGGGGGGCGGCACAGATACGCAGTATTTT.

This clonotype was seen only a few times. The chain couples TRBV6-5 to TRBJ2-1; 9 nucleotides line up with TRBD2. This CDR3 comprises 17 residues. CDR1 is MNHEY and CDR2 is SVGAGI in the germline V gene. V lost 0 bases to trimming and J lost 8 bases; unmatched junction nucleotides: 11. The CDR3: CASSYSPPSAGGDEQFF. The CDR3 bases are TGTGCCAGCAGTTACTCACCCCCTTCCGCGGGGGGGGATGAGCAGTTCTTC.

The chain couples TRBV19 to TRBJ2-5; either TRBD1 or TRBD2 may supply D (5 bases each). The CDR3 length is 15 residues. With 4 bases removed from V and 7 bases from J, the gap between germline ends came to 19 bases. CDR1 and CDR2 from the germline V gene are LNHDA and SQIVND (reference sequence). CDR3 nucleotide sequence: TGTGCCAGTAGTAAAGCCGGGACGGGTTCTGGGACCCAGTACTTC. Residues: CASSKAGTGSGTQYF.

This clonotype was seen repeatedly, ten times or more. The chain joins TRBV20-1 to TRBJ1-5; a weak D match, TRBD1 (5 bases). The CDR3 spans 14 residues. V gave up 2 bases and J gave up 2 bases, with 10 bases separating them. Germline lookup yields CDR1 DFQATT and CDR2 SNEGSKA (reference sequence). The CDR3 sequence is CSARKGFGNQPQHF. The CDR3, as DNA: TGCAGTGCTAGAAAGGGGTTCGGCAATCAGCCCCAGCATTTT.

This clonotype was detected ten times or more. The V call is TRBV12-3 or TRBV12-4, the J call TRBJ1-1; 8 nucleotides agree with TRBD1. The CDR3 contains 13 residues. Unmatched junction bases numbered 10, after V lost 5 bases and J lost 11 bases. CDR3 nucleotide sequence: TGTGCCAGCAGTCCCGGGACAGGAGTTTTCGCTTTCTTT. Translating it yields CASSPGTGVFAFF.

This clonotype was recorded a few times. This chain uses TRBV13 with TRBJ2-7; tentatively, D is TRBD1 (6 bases). V was shortened by 3 bases and J by 5 bases, with 14 bases between the two germline ends. CDR3 length: 14 amino acids. Germline V lookup: CDR1 PRHDT, CDR2 FYEKMQ (reference sequence). Here the CDR3 reads CASSFLTGRDEQYF. The CDR3 DNA follows: TGTGCCAGCAGCTTCCTCACAGGGCGCGACGAGCAGTACTTC.

This clonotype occurred many times. This rearrangement joins TRBV29-1 to TRBJ2-6; 11 bases are a match to TRBD1. This CDR3 has 17 amino acids. V trimming: 4 bases; J trimming: 1 base; junction bases outside the gene matches: 6. The germline V gene has CDR1 SQVTM and CDR2 ANQGSEA. In DNA, the CDR3 is TGCAGCGTTGGAGGACAGGGGGCGCTGTCTGGGGCCAACGTCCTGACTTTC. It codes for CSVGGQGALSGANVLTF.

The V gene is TRBV5-1, the J gene TRBJ2-5; 8 bases match TRBD1. Germline V gene data show CDR1 as SGHRS and CDR2 as YFSETQ. The CDR3 contains 15 residues. V shed 1 base and J 3 bases; nucleotides not matched to a gene: 5. DNA of the CDR3: TGCGCCAGCAGCTTGCAGGGGGCGCCAGAAGAGACCCAGTACTTC. Amino acids: CASSLQGAPEETQYF.

The chain uses TRBV6-2 or TRBV6-3 and TRBJ2-7; D ambiguous. The length of the CDR3 is 14 residues. Trimming cost V 9 bases and J 2 bases, with 17 bases left between them. From germline, CDR1 is MNHEY and CDR2 SVGEGT. The CDR3 region is CASNRQGKTYEQYF. The CDR3 region has the DNA TGTGCCAGTAACCGACAAGGCAAGACCTACGAGCAGTACTTC.

Many counts were recorded for this clonotype. The chain employs TRBV7-9 and TRBJ2-3; 9 bases fit TRBD1. CDR3 length: 15 amino acids. Germline CDR1 is SEHNR and CDR2 is FQNEAQ (reference sequence). Trimming cost V 4 bases and J 4 bases; bases outside gene matches: 6. As DNA, the CDR3 is TGTGCCAGCAGCTGGGACAGGGCGTTCCCAGATACGCAGTATTTT. Translation: CASSWDRAFPDTQYF.

This clonotype was seen at least ten times. The gene calls are TRBV11-2 and TRBJ2-5; 7 positions match TRBD1. The CDR3 is 15 amino acids. After removal of 3 bases from V and 1 base from J, the junction contained 5 bases not matched to a gene. Looked up from germline, CDR1 is SGHAT and CDR2 is FQNNGV. This CDR3 reads CASSLIRGTQETQYF. The CDR3, as DNA: TGTGCCAGCAGCTTGATCAGGGGGACCCAAGAGACCCAGTACTTC.

This clonotype has at least ten counts. This chain joins TRBV12-3 or TRBV12-4 and TRBJ2-2; D not resolved. The CDR3 totals 13 residues. Trimming left V 6 bases short and J 7 bases short, with 12 bases between. The CDR3 region has the DNA TGTGCCAGCAGCCTCCCGCCCAACGGGGAGCTGTTTTTT. Protein product: CASSLPPNGELFF.

This clonotype was picked up many times. The chain joins TRBV27 to TRBJ2-7, with D maybe TRBD2 (6 bases). Germline assignment: CDR1 MNHEY and CDR2 SMNVEV (reference sequence). V was cut by 1 base and J by 5 bases, with 15 bases left in between. This CDR3 is 15 amino acids long. CDR3 loop: CASSLFGGTLHEQYF. Here the CDR3 DNA reads TGTGCCAGCAGTTTATTCGGAGGGACGCTGCACGAGCAGTACTTC.

This clonotype has a count of ten or more. This rearrangement joins TRBV4-2 to TRBJ1-1; D call uncertain. Germline V gives CDR1 LGHNA, CDR2 YNFKEQ. Trimming took 4 bases from V and 5 from J, leaving 14 bases between them. The CDR3 is 14 residues long. The CDR3 spells CASSLERAETEAFF. In DNA, the CDR3 is TGTGCCAGCAGCCTAGAACGGGCGGAAACTGAAGCTTTCTTT.

This clonotype was counted ten times or more. The rearrangement uses TRBV12-3 or TRBV12-4 and TRBJ2-1; D possibly corresponds to TRBD1 (7 bases). V was cut by 5 bases and J by 7 bases, with 21 bases left in between. The CDR3 sequence is 16 residues long. CDR3 sequence (DNA): TGTGCCAGCAGTCCGGACCCAGGGGGGCCCTTAAATGAGCAGTTCTTC. It is translated as CASSPDPGGPLNEQFF.

The table lists this clonotype with many counts. This rearrangement joins TRBV20-1 to TRBJ2-1, with 12 bases that match TRBD2. Germline CDR1 reads DFQATT; CDR2 reads SNEGSKA (reference sequence). V was clipped by 1 base and J by 4 bases; unmatched bases: 11. The CDR3 runs to 18 residues. The CDR3 reads CSARAVAGLAGIYNEQFF. The CDR3 coding sequence is TGCAGTGCTAGAGCCGTAGCCGGACTAGCGGGGATTTACAATGAGCAGTTCTTC.

V gene TRBV7-2 combines with J gene TRBJ1-3, with D uncertain. CDR1 and CDR2 (germline): SGHTA, FQGNSA. Between the trimmed V and J ends, which lost 1 base and 0 bases, there was a span of 7 bases. This CDR3 region has 15 residues. The CDR3 DNA follows: TGTGCCAGCAGCTTAGGTTTGAGCTCTGGAAACACCATATATTTT. Amino acids: CASSLGLSSGNTIYF.